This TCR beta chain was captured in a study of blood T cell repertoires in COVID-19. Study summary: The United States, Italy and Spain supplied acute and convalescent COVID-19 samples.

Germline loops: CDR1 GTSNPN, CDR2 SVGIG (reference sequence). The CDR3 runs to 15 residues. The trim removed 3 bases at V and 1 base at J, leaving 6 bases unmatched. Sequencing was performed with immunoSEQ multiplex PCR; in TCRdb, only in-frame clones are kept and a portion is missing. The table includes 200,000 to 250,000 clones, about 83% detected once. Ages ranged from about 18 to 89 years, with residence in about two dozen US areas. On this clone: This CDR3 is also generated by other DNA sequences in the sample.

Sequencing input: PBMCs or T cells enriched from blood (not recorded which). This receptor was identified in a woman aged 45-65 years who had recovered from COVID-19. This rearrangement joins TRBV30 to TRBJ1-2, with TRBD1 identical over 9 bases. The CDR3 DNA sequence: TGTGCCTGGAGCTTACCGGGACAGGGTAACTATGGCTACACCTTC. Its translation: CAWSLPGQGNYGYTF.